The 3 T cell receptor beta chains given below trace back to one sample, sequenced in a study of CD8 T cells in ankylosing spondylitis. TCRdb re-called the 5' RACE reads through MiXCR, storing one row per CDR3 protein. This table holds about 250,000 distinct CDR3 sequences, approximately 10% found once. The specimen was blood, either unsorted or a sorted T cell fraction (not recorded which). The receptors shown here come from a male donor with ankylosing spondylitis or in good health (not recorded which).

This clonotype was counted many times. The chain uses TRBV12-3 or TRBV12-4 and TRBJ1-1; D remains unclear. The CDR3 spans 12 residues. Between the trimmed V and J ends, which lost 5 bases and 4 bases, there was a span of 8 bases. The CDR3 spells CASSLPTTEAFF. The CDR3 region has the DNA TGTGCCAGCAGTCTGCCGACCACTGAAGCTTTCTTT.

The sample holds many counts of this clonotype. This rearrangement joins TRBV9 to TRBJ2-3; D is possibly TRBD2 (5 bases). V was trimmed by 3 bases and J by 6 bases, leaving 8 bases between them. The CDR3 runs to 12 residues. CDR1 SGDLS and CDR2 YYNGEE come from the germline V gene. CDR3 bases: TGTGCCAGCAGCGAGACGGGGGATACGCAGTATTTT. It yields the protein CASSETGDTQYF.

This clonotype was counted ten times or more. The CDR3 loop is CASSSSGSWETQYF. The CDR3 DNA reads as TGCGCCAGCAGCTCTAGCGGCTCTTGGGAGACCCAGTACTTC. The chain couples TRBV5-1 to TRBJ2-5; TRBD2 matches at 7 bases. Trimming cost V 3 bases and J 5 bases; bases outside gene matches: 7. The CDR3 is made up of 14 amino acids. Germline V gives CDR1 SGHRS, CDR2 YFSETQ.